This TCR beta chain was recorded in a study of T cell repertoires in cytomegalovirus infection. Whole-study findings and limits: Individuals carrying CMV plus the relevant HLA were identified by cumulative frequency of public TCR beta families. Dominating the ex vivo response were HLA-C-restricted CMV-specific TCR beta clonotypes.

TCRdb re-called the reads through MiXCR, storing one row per CDR3 protein. The repertoire holds around 900,000 distinct CDR3 sequences, approximately 30% seen once, with around 15% in the top ten. Comment on this clonotype: What it recognizes is unknown.

The CDR3 has 14 residues. V gave up 2 bases and J gave up 0 bases, with 5 bases separating them. Germline CDR1 is MNHNS and CDR2 is SASEGT. The sample consisted of cultured CD8+ T cells from PBMCs, taken from culture after CMV antigen stimulation. The source of this sequence is a human donor in good health (CMV status not recorded). Some clones in this sample may be carry-over from other donors' samples. V usage is TRBV6-1 and J usage is TRBJ2-1, with D hard to call. The CDR3 nucleotides are TGTGCCAGCAGTGAATTCGACTCCTACAATGAGCAGTTCTTC. Protein sequence: CASSEFDSYNEQFF.